These 9 T cell receptor beta chains were sequenced from one sample in a study of T-cell memory formation after mild COVID-19. TCRdb analysed the 5' RACE reads with MiXCR anew, one entry per CDR3 protein. The table shows around 110,000 distinct CDR3 sequences, with approximately 15% occurring only once. Sequenced: PBMCs or a T cell subset sorted from them (not recorded which). These receptors were taken from an adult woman who had mild COVID-19 (a few samples of this study predate the infection). Cell type and time point are not known.

This clonotype was found many times. The rearrangement links TRBV7-2 to TRBJ2-1, with TRBD2 matching 9 bases. This CDR3 is built from 14 residues. Germline CDR1 and CDR2: SGHTA and FQGNSA. J was trimmed by 9 bases and V by 2 bases; bases with no gene match: 5. The CDR3 nucleotides are TGTGCCAGCAGCTTATGGCTAGCGGGAAGTGAGCAGTTCTTC. Translated: CASSLWLAGSEQFF.

The chain links TRBV20-1 to TRBJ2-7; possible D gene TRBD2, 6 bases. Germline values: CDR1 DFQATT, CDR2 SNEGSKA (reference sequence). The CDR3 length is 15 residues. V was pared by 0 bases and J by 2 bases, with 14 bases between. CDR3 nucleotide sequence: TGCAGTGCTAGAGATACCGGGGGTGCCCCCTACGAGCAGTACTTC. Protein product: CSARDTGGAPYEQYF.

This clonotype came up many times. The chain has TRBV5-1 and TRBJ1-1; 7 bases align to TRBD1. From germline, CDR1 is SGHRS and CDR2 YFSETQ. The ends lost 3 bases at V and 0 bases at J; junction bases unmatched: 5. The CDR3 is 15 amino acids. CDR3: CASSSLQGMNTEAFF. The CDR3 bases are TGCGCCAGCAGCTCCCTACAGGGGATGAACACTGAAGCTTTCTTT.

The chain combines TRBV19 with TRBJ2-2; D remains ambiguous. Germline V gene lookup returns CDR1 LNHDA and CDR2 SQIVND (reference sequence). The CDR3 contains 15 residues. V was trimmed by 5 bases and J by 6 bases, leaving 16 bases between them. CDR3 sequence: CASSPDLVSAGELFF. CDR3 DNA sequence: TGTGCCAGTAGTCCTGATCTGGTCTCAGCCGGGGAGCTGTTTTTT.

The J gene is TRBJ2-3, the V gene TRBV27, with D perhaps TRBD1 (6 bases). Trimming removed 6 bases from V and 1 base from J, with 26 bases in between. The CDR3 loop spans 19 amino acids. Germline CDR1 is MNHEY and CDR2 is SMNVEV (reference sequence). The CDR3 loop is CASSWAPRDTFARTDTQYF. DNA for the CDR3: TGTGCCAGCAGCTGGGCCCCCCGGGACACCTTCGCCCGCACAGATACGCAGTATTTT.

This clonotype has a handful of counts. The chain is built from TRBV30 and TRBJ2-3, with D tentatively TRBD2 (5 bases). There are 11 residues in the CDR3. V was trimmed by 1 base and J by 7 bases, leaving 6 bases between them. Germline-derived CDR1 and CDR2 are GTSNPN and SVGIG (reference sequence). The CDR3, as DNA: TGTGCCTGGAGTGCGGGATATACGCAGTATTTT. Amino acid sequence: CAWSAGYTQYF.

This clonotype has only a few counts. The gene calls are TRBV7-9 and TRBJ2-2; TRBD2 matches 8 bases. This CDR3 has 16 amino acids. Germline CDR1 is SEHNR and CDR2 is FQNEAQ (reference sequence). Trimming took 5 bases from V and 1 from J; bases not matched to a gene: 6. CDR3 in DNA: TGTGCCAGCAGCCCGTCTGCGGGGGGGAACACCGGGGAGCTGTTTTTT. It yields the protein CASSPSAGGNTGELFF. Looking up the rest from reference TRBV7-9 and TRBJ2-2 gives the full variable domain: DTGVSQNPRHKITKRGQNVTFRCDPISEHNRLYWYRQTLGQGPEFLTYFQNEAQLEKSRLLSDRFSAERPKGSFSTLEIQRTEQGDSAMYLCASSPSAGGNTGELFFGEGSRLTVL.

The rearrangement uses TRBV5-1 and TRBJ2-5, with D uncertain. Germline CDR1 and CDR2: SGHRS and YFSETQ. This CDR3 has 11 amino acids. Trimming took 3 bases from V and 6 from J, leaving 6 bases between them. For the CDR3, the DNA is TGCGCCAGCAGCTCTAAGCAGACCCAGTACTTC. Translating it yields CASSSKQTQYF.

The chain employs TRBV20-1 and TRBJ2-1; 9 nucleotides agree with TRBD1. V gave up 6 bases and J gave up 6 bases; unmatched junction bases: 9. Per germline, CDR1 DFQATT and CDR2 SNEGSKA (reference sequence). The CDR3 is made up of 14 amino acids. The CDR3 bases are TGCAGTGCCGAGACAGGGGGAAGTGGCAATGAGCAGTTCTTC. Translated, it gives CSAETGGSGNEQFF.